Listed below are T cell receptor beta chains from one sample, sequenced in a study of T cells in narcolepsy. Method: immunoSEQ multiplex PCR; TCRdb's copy keeps in-frame clones and lacks some. The sample contains fewer than 30,000 clones, around 85% of which appear only once. Source material: memory (CD45RA-) CD4+ T cells from blood. Receptors were obtained from a human donor in good health. Both conserved end residues are part of each CDR3. A D gene is named only where the DNA matches it firmly. Clone size is given for some rows only: seen once, a few or many times, or a class if the clone is expanded.

>14|TRBV27|TRBJ2-4|once|NA
TGTGCCAGGGGGCCTAGTCTAGCCAAAAACATTCAGTACTTC
CARGPSLAKNIQYF
>21|TRBV7-8|TRBJ2-1|NA|TRBD2
TGTGCCAGCAGCTTAGCCACCCGCCCCCTGACTAGCGGGAGAGATTCATATGAGCAGTTCTTC
CASSLATRPLTSGRDSYEQFF
>14|TRBV7-9|TRBJ1-4|NA|NA
TGTGCCAGCAGCTTACTGGGGACTAATGAAAAACTGTTTTTT
CASSLLGTNEKLFF
>14|TRBV27|TRBJ2-2|NA|TRBD2
TGTGCCACCCTAGCGGGAATTAATGCCGGGGAGCTGTTTTTT
CATLAGINAGELFF
>16|TRBV28|TRBJ1-3|NA|TRBD1
TGTGCCAGCAGTTCAGACCCGACAGGGGGGGGAAACACCATATATTTT
CASSSDPTGGGNTIYF
>13|TRBV5-8|TRBJ2-7|NA|NA
TGTGCCAGCGACCCGGGGAACTCCTACGAGCAGTACTTC
CASDPGNSYEQYF
>15|TRBV5-1|TRBJ2-5|NA|NA
TGTGCCAGCAGCTTGTCCCCGTCGGGTCAAGAGACCCAGTACTTC
CASSLSPSGQETQYF
>14|TRBV4-3|TRBJ1-1|NA|TRBD1
TGCGCCAGCAGCCAAGATACAGGGGGCACTGAAGCTTTCTTT
CASSQDTGGTEAFF
>13|TRBV2|TRBJ2-1|NA|TRBD2
TGTGCCAGCAAGGGACTAGCTCACAATGAGCAGTTCTTC
CASKGLAHNEQFF
>15|TRBV4-3|TRBJ1-1|NA|TRBD1
TGCGCCAGCAGCCGTGGACAGGGATTGAACACTGAAGCTTTCTTT
CASSRGQGLNTEAFF
>16|TRBV27|TRBJ1-1|NA|TRBD1
TGTGCCAGCAGGCCTCCCGGGACAGGGGCCCGCACTGAAGCTTTCTTT
CASRPPGTGARTEAFF
>14|TRBV7-8|TRBJ1-2|NA|NA
TGTGCCAGCTGCTTAGGGCGGGGGGTCTATGGCTACACCTTC
CASCLGRGVYGYTF
>12|TRBV13|TRBJ2-7|NA|NA
TGTGCCAGCAGCTTAGCCAGCTACGAGCAGTACTTC
CASSLASYEQYF
>13|TRBV5-4|TRBJ2-2|NA|NA
TGTGCCAGCAGCGAACAGGGCACCGGGGAGCTGTTTTTT
CASSEQGTGELFF
>15|TRBV6-6|TRBJ2-1|once|NA
TGTGCCAGCAGCCGGCGGGGGCGAGCCTACAATGAGCAGTTCTTC
CASSRRGRAYNEQFF
>16|TRBV2|TRBJ2-1|NA|NA
TGTGCCAGCAAAAGTGGACCTAGCAGCACCTACAATGAGCAGTTCTTC
CASKSGPSSTYNEQFF
>15|TRBV6-1|TRBJ2-2|few|NA
TGTGCCAGCATGCCCCCCCAGGCGAACACCGGGGAGCTGTTTTTT
CASMPPQANTGELFF
>13|TRBV6-1|TRBJ1-2|few|NA
TGTGCCAGCGGGTACAGGCACAACTATGGCTACACCTTC
CASGYRHNYGYTF
>15|TRBV6-4|TRBJ2-2|NA|TRBD2
TGTGCCAGCAAGCAACTAGCGGGGAACACCGGGGAGCTGTTTTTT
CASKQLAGNTGELFF
>14|TRBV5-1|TRBJ2-7|NA|TRBD2
TGCGCCAGCAGCTTGGCTGGGAGGGGTTCTGGGCAGTACTTC
CASSLAGRGSGQYF
>16|TRBV4-3|TRBJ2-1|NA|TRBD1
TGCGCCAGCACCCCGGGGACAGGGGGGACCCCGGGGGAGCAGTTCTTC
CASTPGTGGTPGEQFF
>13|TRBV11-2|TRBJ2-7|NA|TRBD2
TGTGCCAGCAGCCCCCGGGGGGAGGAGGTGCAGTACTTC
CASSPRGEEVQYF
>14|TRBV5-1|TRBJ1-2|NA|TRBD1
TGCGCCAGCAGCTTCTCAGGGGGCAGGAATGGCTACACCTTC
CASSFSGGRNGYTF
>15|TRBV4-2|TRBJ1-4|NA|TRBD1
TGTGCCAGCAGCCAAGCGGGACAGAAGAATGAAAAACTGTTTTTT
CASSQAGQKNEKLFF
>15|TRBV27|TRBJ1-6|NA|NA
TGTGCCAGCAGTTGGATCCGACAGTATAATTCACCCCTCCACTTT
CASSWIRQYNSPLHF
>15|TRBV4-2|TRBJ2-1|NA|TRBD2
TGTGCCAGCAGGACTAGCGGAGGCTCCTACAATGAGCAGTTCTTC
CASRTSGGSYNEQFF
>15|TRBV7-9|TRBJ1-4|few|NA
TGTGCCAGCAGCTTTCCAAGTACGACTAATGAAAAACTGTTTTTT
CASSFPSTTNEKLFF
>14|TRBV29-1|TRBJ2-7|NA|NA
TGCAGCGTTGTACCGGGACATACGCCCTACGAGCAGTACTTC
CSVVPGHTPYEQYF
>13|TRBV2|TRBJ1-6|once|TRBD1
TGTGCCAGCAGTGGGGACAGAAATTCACCCCTCCACTTT
CASSGDRNSPLHF
>14|TRBV11-2|TRBJ2-1|NA|NA
TGTGCCAGCAGCTTAGATGGGCTTTACAATGAGCAGTTCTTC
CASSLDGLYNEQFF
>16|TRBV5-1|TRBJ1-5|NA|NA
TGCGCCAGCAGCTTGGGGGAAGGGGCCGGCAATCAGCCCCAGCATTTT
CASSLGEGAGNQPQHF
>15|TRBV2|TRBJ1-1|few|NA
TGTGCCAGCAGACATCAACAGGGCGCGAACACTGAAGCTTTCTTT
CASRHQQGANTEAFF
>18|TRBV27|TRBJ2-1|NA|TRBD1
TGTGCCAGCAGTTTAAACCAGGCGACAGGGCGCCAGAGAAATGAGCAGTTCTTC
CASSLNQATGRQRNEQFF
>15|TRBV6-6|TRBJ2-5|NA|NA
TGTGCCAGCAGCCCACCGGACGTAAGCCAAGAGACCCAGTACTTC
CASSPPDVSQETQYF
>12|TRBV9|TRBJ2-3|NA|NA
TGTGCCAGCAGCGCAAACACAGATACGCAGTATTTT
CASSANTDTQYF
>14|TRBV18|TRBJ1-1|NA|NA
TGTGCCAGCTCATCGAGCAGAGACGACACTGAAGCTTTCTTT
CASSSSRDDTEAFF
>14|TRBV6-6|TRBJ1-5|NA|NA
TGTGCCAGCACCGGAGGGGGGGGCAATCAGCCCCAGCATTTT
CASTGGGGNQPQHF
>17|TRBV11-2|TRBJ1-5|NA|TRBD1
TGTGCCAGCAGCAGAGGACAGGGGGGATTCGGGAGCCAGCCCCAGCATTTT
CASSRGQGGFGSQPQHF
>14|TRBV6-5|TRBJ2-3|NA|TRBD2
TGTGCCAGCAGTCCGGGACTAGCGGGAGATACGCAGTATTTT
CASSPGLAGDTQYF
>15|TRBV5-4|TRBJ1-4|NA|NA
TGTGCCAGCAGCCCCGGACAACACTTAAATGAAAAACTGTTTTTT
CASSPGQHLNEKLFF
>14|TRBV6-5|TRBJ2-3|NA|NA
TGTGCCAGCAGCCCGCGTCCGACAGTGGATACGCAGTATTTT
CASSPRPTVDTQYF
>15|TRBV5-4|TRBJ2-1|NA|TRBD2
TGTGCCAGCAGCTTGGAGGGGGTTACTAGCGGCAAGCAGTTCTTC
CASSLEGVTSGKQFF
>17|TRBV28|TRBJ2-3|NA|NA
TGTGCCAGCAGTCCTGGGGGTAGCGGAACCTTCACAGATACGCAGTATTTT
CASSPGGSGTFTDTQYF
>12|TRBV9|TRBJ1-1|NA|NA
TGTGCCAGCAGCGTAGGGGGCACTGAAGCTTTCTTT
CASSVGGTEAFF
>14|TRBV5-4|TRBJ1-1|NA|TRBD1
TGTGCCAGCAGTTCCGGCCCTGACAGGGCTGAAGCTTTCTTT
CASSSGPDRAEAFF
>15|TRBV11-2|TRBJ2-7|NA|NA
TGTGCCAGCAGCTACCGGGCCGAGTCCTTTTACGAGCAGTACTTC
CASSYRAESFYEQYF
>12|TRBV6-5|TRBJ2-7|NA|NA
TGTGCCAGCAGGAATTCAATCTACGAGCAGTACTTC
CASRNSIYEQYF
>16|TRBV18|TRBJ2-5|NA|NA
TGTGCCAGCTCACCTATTGGGGCAGACAGCCAAGAGACCCAGTACTTC
CASSPIGADSQETQYF
>15|TRBV28|TRBJ1-1|NA|TRBD1
TGTGCCAGCAGTTTAAACGGCCAAACAGGGGTTGAAGCTTTCTTT
CASSLNGQTGVEAFF
>12|TRBV29-1|TRBJ1-4|NA|NA
TGCAGCGTTGGGCGACGGAATGAAAAACTGTTTTTT
CSVGRRNEKLFF
>12|TRBV11-3|TRBJ2-2|NA|TRBD1
TGTGCCAGCAGCAAGGGGGCTGGGGAGCTGTTTTTT
CASSKGAGELFF
>14|TRBV19|TRBJ2-2|NA|NA
TGTGCCAGTAGCAGGGGACACTCTTTAGGGGAGCTGTTTTTT
CASSRGHSLGELFF
>15|TRBV4-1|TRBJ2-5|NA|NA
TGCGCCAGCAGCCAAGATCAGGGCCTTTTAGAGACCCAGTACTTC
CASSQDQGLLETQYF
>15|TRBV18|TRBJ2-7|NA|TRBD2
TGTGCCAGCTCACCACCCGCGGGAGGGCCGGGGGAGCAGTACTTC
CASSPPAGGPGEQYF
>13|TRBV27|TRBJ2-7|few|TRBD2
TGTGCCAGCAGACGGAGCGGGGCATACGAGCAGTACTTC
CASRRSGAYEQYF